This T cell receptor (beta chain) was sequenced for a study of T cell responses to AZD1222 COVID-19 vaccine (dated by TCRdb to the early 2020s). As for the study more broadly: AZD1222 recipients whose second dose came at about 4 weeks and those whose second dose came at about 12 weeks were combined into one group, since spike-specific TCR depth and breadth did not differ between the two schedules. Trial participants were enrolled into age subgroups of 18-55, 56-69 and 70-plus years, which contained 148, 28 and 57 TCR-sequenced participants, respectively. A total of more than 230 trial participants underwent TCR sequencing, of whom nearly 210 had received two doses of AZD1222 and around 25 had received two doses of the MenACWY control vaccine.

Notes on this clone: It lacks a known antigen. The sample holds no much larger clone one base away, and base qualities are not on file.

Based on the germline V gene, the CDR1 and CDR2 sequences are LGHNA and YSLEER. Relative to germline, V is missing 4 bases and J is missing 9 bases, with 7 bases of the junction outside any gene match. There are 15 amino acids in the CDR3, from cysteine to phenylalanine inclusive. Kept here is only the CDR3 DNA, which spans 45 bases and is read in frame from base 1. In light of the paper, this sample's time point label describes: baseline before first vaccination. Samples from vaccinated people were obtained from the UK trials COV001 and COV002, which included a single-blind randomized controlled phase 2/3 trial of AZD1222 (ChAdOx1 nCoV-19) in healthy adults. For TCRbeta chain sequencing, PBMC samples from trial participants were taken at day 0 and at day 28 after the second dose. The CDR3 regions of human TCRbeta chains were subjected to immunosequencing. On the authors' methods: TCRs in the repertoires were matched against a reference library of SARS-CoV-2-specific TCRs that had been generated with the MIRA antigen-specificity platform. Breadth meant the fraction of unique TCRs that were SARS-CoV-2-associated, whereas depth meant the fraction of total T cells that were SARS-CoV-2-associated. Using the MIRA data, every spike-specific TCR was mapped to the spike region that the TCR reacted to and assigned to either a CD4 or a CD8 class. Log10-transformed breadth and depth values were compared by one-way ANOVA with Sidak's multiple comparisons tests. The table comes from immuneACCESS by way of TCRdb, which keeps in-frame sequences with V and J called. Part of the clones is missing from these tables; in studies checked, under half for an unresolved V gene and the rest for unknown reasons. The V and J calls and the clone size are those of that table, but D and trimming were determined from the DNA. The sample table holds approximately 130,000 clones, of which roughly 90% were seen once. Approximately 1.8% of the sample belongs to the ten largest clones.

Points the paper makes about the study in general: The 56-69-year group was small, and its depth increase did not reach significance, likely because of low power. Because no day 14 peak-response samples were available, repertoires were characterized only after the peak T cell response. After two AZD1222 doses, both the breadth and the depth of spike-specific TCRs were significantly higher than at day 0 and than in MenACWY recipients. Conclusions about previously exposed vaccinees are limited, since just five or six AZD1222 recipients were seropositive for SARS-CoV-2 at baseline. The vaccine-associated CD4 TCRs covered the entire spike protein, and the dominant responses fell in regions 160-218 and 743-854. Nearly half of unique spike-specific TCRs reportedly recognized epitopes outside regions mutated in the B.1.351 and B.1.1.7 variants. Participants were mostly white British, with more females than males. The authors suggested clonal diversity may have been underestimated.

The input for sequencing was peripheral blood, taken on day 0 of AZD1222 vaccination. This chain joins TRBV4-3 to TRBJ2-1; the junction holds 12 bases that match TRBD2. This TCR was recovered from an adult in good health. The DNA sequence is TGCGCCAGCAGCCGTGAGACTAGCGGGAGCTCTGAGCAGTTCTTC. Translated, it gives CASSRETSGSSEQFF.